Presented here are 3 T cell receptor beta chains from one specimen sequenced in a study of blood T cell repertoires in COVID-19. The method was immunoSEQ multiplex PCR; TCRdb's version includes in-frame clones alone and lacks a portion of them. The sample consists of some 200,000 clones, under 85% of them appearing once. Sequenced material: peripheral blood. The receptors stem from an elderly woman with COVID-19, enrolled during active disease.

The V and J genes are TRBV3-1 (or the pseudogene TRBV3-2) and TRBJ1-1; no definite D call. There are 14 residues in the CDR3. Trimming stripped 4 bases from V and 5 bases from J, with 14 bases between. CDR1 and CDR2 from the germline V gene are LGHDT and YNNKEL (reference sequence). CDR3 bases: TGTGCCAGCAGCCCGGTCGATGGAGGAACTGAAGCTTTCTTT. This codes for CASSPVDGGTEAFF.

This clone showed up just a few times. V and J are TRBV28 and TRBJ1-2, with D possibly matching TRBD1 (6 bases). CDR1 MDHEN and CDR2 SYDVKM come from the germline V gene. Trimming pared 6 bases from V and 3 bases from J, leaving 11 bases between. The CDR3 is made up of 13 amino acids. DNA of the CDR3: TGTGCCAGCAGAAGAACAGGGTACTATGGCTACACCTTC. This codes for CASRRTGYYGYTF.

This clone was observed a few times. The V gene is TRBV18, the J gene TRBJ1-1; TRBD1 matches at 7 bases. Germline V gene data show CDR1 as KGHSH and CDR2 as LQKENI. This CDR3 region has 15 residues. Losses at the gene ends were 6 bases for V and 4 bases for J; bases not matched to a gene: 11. Here the CDR3 DNA reads TGTGCCAGCTCGCCTAGGACAGGATCGGGCACTGAAGCTTTCTTT. This translates into CASSPRTGSGTEAFF.